Shown below are 10 T cell receptor beta chains from a single sample sequenced in a study of technical replicates of blood from several donors. The method was immunoSEQ multiplex PCR; TCRdb's version includes in-frame clones alone and lacks a portion of them. Here the sample spans under 75,000 clones, 86% being singletons. The specimen sequenced was PBMCs. Receptor source: a human donor in good health. Some clones in this sample may be carry-over from other donors' samples.

The chain couples TRBV5-1 to TRBJ2-2; tentatively, D is TRBD2 (5 bases). There are 15 residues in the CDR3. V was trimmed by 0 bases and J by 4 bases, leaving 10 bases between them. CDR1 is SGHRS, CDR2 YFSETQ, per germline. In DNA, the CDR3 is TGCGCCAGCAGCTTGGCCGGGGTTTTCACCGGGGAGCTGTTTTTT. Its protein product is CASSLAGVFTGELFF. Full variable domain (outside the CDR3, taken from reference TRBV5-1 and TRBJ2-2): KAGVTQTPRYLIKTRGQQVTLSCSPISGHRSVSWYQQTPGQGLQFLFEYFSETQRNKGNFPGRFSGRQFSNSRSEMNVSTLELGDSALYLCASSLAGVFTGELFFGEGSRLTVL.

The chain links TRBV10-2 to TRBJ2-2; 12 nucleotides line up with TRBD2. Germline assignment: CDR1 WSHSY and CDR2 SAAADI. J lost 6 bases, V lost 7 bases, and 6 bases had no gene match. The CDR3 loop spans 15 amino acids. CDR3 bases: TGCGCCAGCACCCTGCCTAGCGGGGGGGCCGGGGAGCTGTTTTTT. Its translation: CASTLPSGGAGELFF.

The chain uses TRBV11-1 and TRBJ2-2; D remains unclear. V was shortened by 5 bases and J by 4 bases, with 11 bases between the two germline ends. This CDR3 is built from 14 residues. Germline lookup yields CDR1 SGHAT and CDR2 FQDESV (reference sequence). The CDR3 sequence is CASSPVSFTGELFF. CDR3 sequence (DNA): TGTGCCAGCAGCCCTGTTAGTTTCACCGGGGAGCTGTTTTTT.

V usage is TRBV10-3 and J usage is TRBJ2-7; 8 bases fit TRBD2. Trimming removed 5 bases from V and 0 bases from J; junction bases left unmatched: 6. Germline V lookup: CDR1 ENHRY, CDR2 SYGVKD. The CDR3 spans 15 residues. The CDR3 sequence: CAISRTGGSSYEQYF. CDR3 DNA sequence: TGTGCCATCAGTAGGACGGGGGGGAGCTCCTACGAGCAGTACTTC.

The V call is TRBV15, the J call TRBJ1-5; D may be TRBD1 (5 bases). This CDR3 has 12 residues. Trimming removed 4 bases at V and 5 bases at J, with 6 bases between. Germline V lookup: CDR1 LNHNV, CDR2 YYDKDF (reference sequence). CDR3 coding DNA: TGTGCCACCAGCAAGACAGATCAGCCCCAGCATTTT. Amino acid sequence: CATSKTDQPQHF.

The gene calls are TRBV7-9 and TRBJ1-2, with 9 bases lining up with TRBD1. J gave up 4 bases and V 0 bases, and 3 bases lay outside the gene matches. The CDR3 sequence is 15 residues long. Germline V lookup: CDR1 SEHNR, CDR2 FQNEAQ (reference sequence). CDR3 DNA sequence: TGTGCCAGCAGCTTAGCGACGACAGGGGGCTATGGCTACACCTTC. As protein: CASSLATTGGYGYTF.

The chain links TRBV9 to TRBJ1-1; D is unresolved. The CDR3 totals 14 residues. Trimming took 4 bases from V and 3 from J, leaving 13 bases between them. Germline CDR1 and CDR2: SGDLS and YYNGEE. CDR3 sequence reads: CASSSRLADTEAFF. CDR3 sequence (DNA): TGTGCCAGCAGCTCCCGCCTAGCTGACACTGAAGCTTTCTTT.

V gene TRBV10-3 combines with J gene TRBJ2-7; 8 bases line up with TRBD1. Germline CDR1 ENHRY, CDR2 SYGVKD. After removal of 8 bases from V and 5 bases from J, the junction contained 11 bases not matched to a gene. The CDR3 sequence is 14 residues long. The CDR3 nucleotides read TGTGCCATCGGGGGACAGGTTCTACTTAACGAGCAGTACTTC. This gives the protein CAIGGQVLLNEQYF.

This clone was picked up a small number of times. The sample has other DNA sequences that encode this CDR3 too. The V gene is TRBV6-5, the J gene TRBJ1-1; no clear D. The CDR3 is made up of 14 amino acids. Germline assignment: CDR1 MNHEY and CDR2 SVGAGI. Trimming stripped 2 bases from V and 0 bases from J, with 7 bases between. CDR3 coding DNA: TGTGCCAGCAGTTACCGGGGTGTGAACACTGAAGCTTTCTTT. This codes for CASSYRGVNTEAFF.

The CDR3 spells CASGPNRGTQYF. CDR3 bases: TGTGCCAGCGGCCCTAATAGGGGGACCCAGTACTTC. The chain joins TRBV6-1 to TRBJ2-5, with a possible D match to TRBD1 (5 bases). V lost 8 bases, J lost 7 bases, and 14 bases lay in between. This CDR3 is 12 amino acids long. The germline gives CDR1 MNHNS, CDR2 SASEGT.